The rows below give T cell receptor beta chains drawn from one sample of a study of spatial heterogeneity in lung cancer. MiXCR was run by TCRdb on the 5' RACE reads, yielding one entry per CDR3 protein. The sample lists about 16,000 distinct CDR3 sequences, 6.8% occurring once. The sample was lung tumor tissue, taken at surgery. All receptors derive from a female donor with early-stage non-small cell lung cancer. Each CDR3 is given with its conserved first and last residue. D genes are given only for firm matches. Expanded clones get a size class; other rows say once, few or many, or leave the size out.

V gene: TRBV4-3; CDR3 length: 15; D gene: .; J gene: TRBJ2-7; clone size: many; CDR3 protein: CASSHVSGIIYEQYF; CDR3 DNA: TGCGCCAGCAGCCACGTATCCGGGATTATCTACGAGCAGTACTTC
V gene: TRBV12-3/TRBV12-4; CDR3 length: 14; D gene: .; J gene: TRBJ2-3; clone size: many; CDR3 protein: CASSFSRPTDTQYF; CDR3 DNA: TGTGCCAGCAGTTTTAGTAGACCCACAGATACGCAGTATTTT
V gene: TRBV7-2; CDR3 length: 14; D gene: TRBD2; J gene: TRBJ2-1; clone size: many; CDR3 protein: CASQRLAGGGEQFF; CDR3 DNA: TGTGCCAGCCAACGACTAGCGGGGGGTGGCGAGCAGTTCTTC
V gene: TRBV20-1; CDR3 length: 15; D gene: .; J gene: TRBJ2-5; clone size: .; CDR3 protein: CSASLTGTGGETQYF; CDR3 DNA: TGCAGTGCTAGCTTGACAGGGACGGGGGGAGAGACCCAGTACTTC
V gene: TRBV20-1; CDR3 length: 16; D gene: TRBD2; J gene: TRBJ2-1; clone size: many; CDR3 protein: CSASIVSGATYNEQFF; CDR3 DNA: TGCAGTGCTAGCATAGTCAGCGGGGCCACCTACAATGAGCAGTTCTTC
V gene: TRBV6-1; CDR3 length: 15; D gene: TRBD2; J gene: TRBJ2-5; clone size: many; CDR3 protein: CASSESWRGSETQYF; CDR3 DNA: TGTGCCAGCAGTGAATCGTGGCGGGGGAGTGAAACCCAGTACTTC
V gene: TRBV16; CDR3 length: 13; D gene: TRBD1; J gene: TRBJ1-4; clone size: .; CDR3 protein: CASSQGTGEKLFF; CDR3 DNA: TGTGCCAGCAGCCAAGGGACAGGAGAAAAACTGTTTTTT
V gene: TRBV6-1; CDR3 length: 16; D gene: TRBD2; J gene: TRBJ2-3; clone size: many; CDR3 protein: CASKALAGTSTDTQYF; CDR3 DNA: TGTGCCAGCAAGGCCCTAGCGGGGACTAGCACAGATACGCAGTATTTT
V gene: TRBV12-3/TRBV12-4; CDR3 length: 14; D gene: TRBD1; J gene: TRBJ1-5; clone size: many; CDR3 protein: CASRRRGLDQPQHF; CDR3 DNA: TGTGCCAGCAGACGCAGGGGGCTGGATCAGCCCCAGCATTTT
V gene: TRBV6-1; CDR3 length: 14; D gene: TRBD2; J gene: TRBJ2-7; clone size: few; CDR3 protein: CATDEWDSGVKQYF; CDR3 DNA: TGTGCCACCGATGAATGGGATAGCGGGGTTAAGCAGTACTTC
V gene: TRBV20-1; CDR3 length: 14; D gene: TRBD1; J gene: TRBJ1-4; clone size: medium-sized; CDR3 protein: CSAETGGADEKLFF; CDR3 DNA: TGCAGTGCCGAGACAGGGGGTGCGGATGAAAAACTGTTTTTT
V gene: TRBV7-8; CDR3 length: 16; D gene: TRBD2; J gene: TRBJ2-2; clone size: .; CDR3 protein: CASSHLSGRNTGELFF; CDR3 DNA: TGTGCCAGCAGCCACCTTAGCGGGCGTAACACCGGGGAGCTGTTTTTT
V gene: TRBV28; CDR3 length: 13; D gene: .; J gene: TRBJ1-2; clone size: medium-sized; CDR3 protein: CASSATGNGGYTF; CDR3 DNA: TGTGCCAGCAGTGCCACAGGGAACGGCGGCTACACCTTC
V gene: TRBV12-3/TRBV12-4; CDR3 length: 15; D gene: .; J gene: TRBJ1-5; clone size: many; CDR3 protein: CASSPRPGINQPQHF; CDR3 DNA: TGTGCCAGCAGTCCTAGGCCGGGGATCAATCAGCCCCAGCATTTT
V gene: TRBV4-3; CDR3 length: 19; D gene: .; J gene: TRBJ2-6; clone size: .; CDR3 protein: CASSRPTRDIYSGANVLTF; CDR3 DNA: TGCGCCAGCAGCCGACCAACCCGGGACATATACTCTGGGGCCAACGTCCTGACTTTC
V gene: TRBV5-4; CDR3 length: 13; D gene: .; J gene: TRBJ1-2; clone size: many; CDR3 protein: CASSLGSFRGYTF; CDR3 DNA: TGTGCCAGCAGCTTGGGCAGTTTCAGAGGCTACACCTTC
V gene: TRBV7-2; CDR3 length: 15; D gene: TRBD1; J gene: TRBJ1-5; clone size: many; CDR3 protein: CASSEGQATNQPQHF; CDR3 DNA: TGTGCCAGCAGCGAGGGACAGGCGACCAATCAGCCCCAGCATTTT
V gene: TRBV10-2; CDR3 length: 13; D gene: .; J gene: TRBJ1-2; clone size: many; CDR3 protein: CASSFQGSYGYTF; CDR3 DNA: TGCGCCAGCAGTTTCCAGGGCTCCTATGGCTACACCTTC
V gene: TRBV28; CDR3 length: 15; D gene: TRBD2; J gene: TRBJ2-1; clone size: many; CDR3 protein: CASSPGGAGRYEQFF; CDR3 DNA: TGTGCCAGCAGCCCCGGGGGGGCCGGGAGGTATGAGCAGTTCTTC